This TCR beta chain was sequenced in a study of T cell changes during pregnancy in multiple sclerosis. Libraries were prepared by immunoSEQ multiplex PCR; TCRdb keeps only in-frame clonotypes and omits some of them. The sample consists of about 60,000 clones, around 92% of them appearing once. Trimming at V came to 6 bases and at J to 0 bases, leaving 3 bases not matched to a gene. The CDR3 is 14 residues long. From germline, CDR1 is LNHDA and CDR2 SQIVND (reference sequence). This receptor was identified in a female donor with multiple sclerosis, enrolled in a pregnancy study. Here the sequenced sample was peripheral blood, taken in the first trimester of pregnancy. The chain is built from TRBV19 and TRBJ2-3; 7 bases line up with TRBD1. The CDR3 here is CASRPGQSTDTQYF. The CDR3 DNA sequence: TGTGCCAGTAGGCCGGGACAGAGCACAGATACGCAGTATTTT.